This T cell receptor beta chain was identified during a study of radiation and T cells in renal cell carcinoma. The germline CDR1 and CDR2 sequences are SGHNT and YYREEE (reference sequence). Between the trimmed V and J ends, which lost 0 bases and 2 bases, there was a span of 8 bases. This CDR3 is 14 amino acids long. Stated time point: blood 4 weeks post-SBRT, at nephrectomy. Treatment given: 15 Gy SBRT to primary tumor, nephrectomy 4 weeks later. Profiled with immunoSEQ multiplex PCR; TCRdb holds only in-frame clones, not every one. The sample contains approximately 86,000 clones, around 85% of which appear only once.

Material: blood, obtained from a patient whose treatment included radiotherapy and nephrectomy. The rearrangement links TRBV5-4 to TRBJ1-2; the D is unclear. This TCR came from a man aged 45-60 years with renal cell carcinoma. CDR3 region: CASSLEWENYGYTF. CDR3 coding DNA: TGTGCCAGCAGCTTGGAATGGGAAAACTATGGCTACACCTTC.